This TCR beta chain was documented in a study of T cells in Graves' hyperthyroidism and ophthalmopathy. Study-wide results and limits: Using 13 V-J features, a model discriminated ophthalmopathy from stable hyperthyroidism. Most thyroid-expanded clonotypes above 0.001 were also found in blood. It was a median approximately six months before onset that the model predicted ophthalmopathy.

This clonotype was recorded many times. Its antigen is as yet unknown. It was RNA transcripts that yielded the amplified TCR beta CDR3 regions. The study used the HTBI primer set for a first-round RT-PCR of the TCR CDR3. TCRdb itself ran the multiplex PCR reads through MiXCR, one entry per CDR3 protein. Of under 550,000 distinct CDR3 sequences in the sample, less than 20% were seen once. The sequence derives from a man in his forties with Graves' ophthalmopathy. Material: blood.

CDR3: CSATERVGREGYTF. The CDR3 DNA reads TGCAGTGCTACTGAGAGGGTCGGACGCGAGGGCTACACCTTC. The chain joins TRBV20-1 to TRBJ1-2; unclear D gene. The CDR3 extends over 14 amino acids. The germline V and J ends were trimmed by 4 bases and 8 bases, with 20 bases remaining between them. Germline-derived CDR1 and CDR2 are DFQATT and SNEGSKA (reference sequence).